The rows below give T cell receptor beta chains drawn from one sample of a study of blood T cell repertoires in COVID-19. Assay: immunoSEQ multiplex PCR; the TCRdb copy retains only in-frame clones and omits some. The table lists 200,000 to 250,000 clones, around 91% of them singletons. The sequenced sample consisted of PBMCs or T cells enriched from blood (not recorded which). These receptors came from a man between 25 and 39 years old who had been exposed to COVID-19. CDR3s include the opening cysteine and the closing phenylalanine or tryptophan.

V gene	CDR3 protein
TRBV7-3	CASSPGLFGSGANVLTF
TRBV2	CASSEGRLGNTIYF
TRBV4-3	CASSQDWRGGTNEKLFF
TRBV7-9	CASSLIGRGALGWETQYF
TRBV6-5	CASSRTVQETQYF
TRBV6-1	CASSEGVPPAEQFF
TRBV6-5	CASSISRDSQPQHF
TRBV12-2	CASQERSGKNIQYF
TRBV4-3	CASSQEWELGGQTEAFF
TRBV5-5	CASSLWRGQPQHF
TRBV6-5	CASSYAGATNEKLFF
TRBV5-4	CASSPDRANTGELFF
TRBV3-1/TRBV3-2	CASRNSGGAADTQYF
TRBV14	CASSQEAGQSNQPQHF
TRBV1	CTSSQDGGANTGELFF
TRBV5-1	CASSEVSQGAFEKLFF
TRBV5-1	CASSEATQETQYF
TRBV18	CASSPQLKTSGEQFF
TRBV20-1	CSANEGGVRDTQYF
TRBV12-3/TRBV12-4	CATGTSGGREQFF
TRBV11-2	CASSSIKRTGTGRTDTQYF
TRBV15	CATSSDRGYNEQFF